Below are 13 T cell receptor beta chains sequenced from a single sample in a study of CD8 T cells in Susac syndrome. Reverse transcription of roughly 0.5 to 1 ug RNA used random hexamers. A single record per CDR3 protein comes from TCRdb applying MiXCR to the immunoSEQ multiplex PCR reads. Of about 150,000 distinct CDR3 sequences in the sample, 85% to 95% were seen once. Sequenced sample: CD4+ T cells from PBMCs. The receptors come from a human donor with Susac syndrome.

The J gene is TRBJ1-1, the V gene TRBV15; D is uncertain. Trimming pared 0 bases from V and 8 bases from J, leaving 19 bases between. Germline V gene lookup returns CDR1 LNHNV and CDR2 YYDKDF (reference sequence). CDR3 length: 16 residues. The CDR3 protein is CATSRDGGSRSLEAFF. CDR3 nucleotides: TGTGCCACCAGCAGAGATGGTGGCAGTAGGAGCCTCGAAGCTTTCTTT.

This CDR3 reads CASSQSRTWDEKLFF. CDR3 nucleotide sequence: TGCGCCAGCAGTCAATCACGGACCTGGGATGAAAAACTGTTTTTT. The chain combines TRBV23-1 with TRBJ1-4; D unclear. TRBV23-1 is an open reading frame, and its role is uncertain. The CDR3 consists of 15 residues. The ends were cut back, 0 bases at V and 6 bases at J, with 11 bases in the middle.

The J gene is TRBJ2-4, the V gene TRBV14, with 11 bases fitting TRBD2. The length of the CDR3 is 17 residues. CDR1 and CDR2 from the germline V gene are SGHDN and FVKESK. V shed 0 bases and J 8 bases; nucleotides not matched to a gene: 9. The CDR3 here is CASSQDPPSGGRDIQYF. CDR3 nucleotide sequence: TGTGCCAGCAGCCAAGATCCCCCTAGCGGGGGGCGGGACATTCAGTACTTC. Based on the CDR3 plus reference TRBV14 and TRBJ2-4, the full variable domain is EAGVTQFPSHSVIEKGQTVTLRCDPISGHDNLYWYRRVMGKEIKFLLHFVKESKQDESGMPNNRFLAERTGGTYSTLKVQPAELEDSGVYFCASSQDPPSGGRDIQYFGAGTRLSVL.

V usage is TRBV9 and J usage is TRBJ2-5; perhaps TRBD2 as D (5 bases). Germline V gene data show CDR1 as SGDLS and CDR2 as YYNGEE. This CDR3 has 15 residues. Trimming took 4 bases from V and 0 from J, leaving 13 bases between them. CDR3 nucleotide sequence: TGTGCCAGCAGCCGCTTGGACTTCCACCAAGAGACCCAGTACTTC. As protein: CASSRLDFHQETQYF.

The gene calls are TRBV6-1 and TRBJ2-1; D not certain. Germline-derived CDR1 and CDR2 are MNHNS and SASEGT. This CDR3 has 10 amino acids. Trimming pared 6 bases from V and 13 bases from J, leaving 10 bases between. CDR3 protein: CASSVSVQFF. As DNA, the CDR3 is TGTGCCAGCAGCGTCTCTGTACAGTTCTTC.

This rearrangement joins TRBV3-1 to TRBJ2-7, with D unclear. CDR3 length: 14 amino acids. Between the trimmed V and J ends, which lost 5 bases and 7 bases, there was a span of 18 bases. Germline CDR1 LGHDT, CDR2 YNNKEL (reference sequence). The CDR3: CASSTWTRTREQYF. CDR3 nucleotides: TGTGCCAGCAGCACCTGGACGCGAACGAGAGAGCAGTACTTC.

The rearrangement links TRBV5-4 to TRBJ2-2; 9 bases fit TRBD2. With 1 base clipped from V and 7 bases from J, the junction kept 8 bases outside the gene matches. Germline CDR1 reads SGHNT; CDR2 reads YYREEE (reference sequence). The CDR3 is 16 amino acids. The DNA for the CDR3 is TGTGCCAGCAGCTTGCAGGCGGGGGGGCCGGGCGGGGAGCTGTTTTTT. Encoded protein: CASSLQAGGPGGELFF. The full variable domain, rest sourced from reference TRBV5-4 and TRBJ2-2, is ETGVTQSPTHLIKTRGQQVTLRCSSQSGHNTVSWYQQALGQGPQFIFQYYREEENGRGNFPPRFSGLQFPNYSSELNVNALELDDSALYLCASSLQAGGPGGELFFGEGSRLTVL.

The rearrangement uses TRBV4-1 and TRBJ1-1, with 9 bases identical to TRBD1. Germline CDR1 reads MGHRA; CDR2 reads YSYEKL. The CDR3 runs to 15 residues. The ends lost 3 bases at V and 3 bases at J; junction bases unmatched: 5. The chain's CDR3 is CASSQGTGSYTEAFF. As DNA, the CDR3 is TGCGCCAGCAGCCAGGGGACAGGGTCTTACACTGAAGCTTTCTTT.

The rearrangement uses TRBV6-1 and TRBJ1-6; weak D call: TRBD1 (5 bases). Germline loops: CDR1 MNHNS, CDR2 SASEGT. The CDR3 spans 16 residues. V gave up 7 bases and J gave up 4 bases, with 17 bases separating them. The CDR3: CASKDQGAAYNSPLHF. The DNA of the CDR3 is TGTGCCAGCAAAGACCAGGGAGCCGCTTATAATTCACCCCTCCACTTT.

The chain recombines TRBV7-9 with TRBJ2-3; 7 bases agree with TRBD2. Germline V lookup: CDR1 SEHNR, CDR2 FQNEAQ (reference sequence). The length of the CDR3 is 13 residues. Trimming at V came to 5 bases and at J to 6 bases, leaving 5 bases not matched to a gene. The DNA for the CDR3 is TGTGCCAGCAGCCAGGCGGGGGTGGATACGCAGTATTTT. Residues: CASSQAGVDTQYF.

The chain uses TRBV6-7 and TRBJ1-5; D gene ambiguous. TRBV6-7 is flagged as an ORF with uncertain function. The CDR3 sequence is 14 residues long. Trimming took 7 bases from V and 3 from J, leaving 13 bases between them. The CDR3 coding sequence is TGTGCCAGCACCGGGTGGGGTTTCAATCAGCCCCAGCATTTT. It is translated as CASTGWGFNQPQHF.

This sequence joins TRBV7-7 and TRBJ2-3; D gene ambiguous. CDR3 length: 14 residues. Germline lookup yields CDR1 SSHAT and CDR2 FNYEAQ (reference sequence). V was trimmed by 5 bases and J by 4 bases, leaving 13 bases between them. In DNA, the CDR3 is TGTGCCAGCAGCCGGTCGTGGGGTTCAGATACGCAGTATTTT. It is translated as CASSRSWGSDTQYF.

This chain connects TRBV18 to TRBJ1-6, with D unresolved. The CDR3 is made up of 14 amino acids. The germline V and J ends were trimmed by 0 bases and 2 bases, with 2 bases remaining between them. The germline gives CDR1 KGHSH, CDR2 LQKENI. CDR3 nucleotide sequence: TGTGCCAGCTCACCACCGGCCTATAATTCACCCCTCCACTTT. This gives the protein CASSPPAYNSPLHF.